Listed below are T cell receptor beta chains from one sample, sequenced in a study of CD8 T cells in Susac syndrome. One entry per CDR3 protein results from TCRdb running MiXCR on the immunoSEQ multiplex PCR reads. The sample lists about 300,000 distinct CDR3 sequences; 70% to 90% were seen once. Specimen: CD8+ T cells from PBMCs. The receptors originated from a human donor with multiple sclerosis. Each CDR3 is given with its conserved first and last residue. The order of the fields is V gene, J gene, D gene, CDR3 protein. The D gene is left open where the match is weak.

V: TRBV4-1
J: TRBJ2-1
D: NA
CDR3: CASSLGQINEQFF

V: TRBV20-1
J: TRBJ1-2
D: NA
CDR3: CSATDLFTNYGYTF

V: TRBV6-1
J: TRBJ1-4
D: NA
CDR3: CAKGTGRNEKLFF

V: TRBV27
J: TRBJ1-2
D: NA
CDR3: CASAGREGSYGYTF

V: TRBV9
J: TRBJ1-2
D: NA
CDR3: CASSTGAYGYTF

V: TRBV5-1
J: TRBJ2-1
D: NA
CDR3: CAVLITAEQFF

V: TRBV28
J: TRBJ2-7
D: TRBD1
CDR3: CASSPPGQGHEQYF

V: TRBV12-3/TRBV12-4
J: TRBJ2-7
D: TRBD2
CDR3: CASSPLAGGPPYEQYF

V: TRBV19
J: TRBJ2-1
D: NA
CDR3: CASSIGLVNEQFF

V: TRBV27
J: TRBJ1-3
D: NA
CDR3: CASATGRAGNTIYF

V: TRBV7-8
J: TRBJ2-1
D: TRBD2
CDR3: CASSLAPSGSYNEQFF

V: TRBV27
J: TRBJ1-1
D: NA
CDR3: CASSGGVRGLEAFF

V: TRBV18
J: TRBJ1-4
D: NA
CDR3: CASSPPEGIPEKLFF

V: TRBV4-1
J: TRBJ1-2
D: NA
CDR3: CASSQDPQGVGYGYTF

V: TRBV9
J: TRBJ2-7
D: TRBD2
CDR3: CASSVGLANEQYF

V: TRBV6-2/TRBV6-3
J: TRBJ1-2
D: NA
CDR3: CASSYVAKLGPYGYTF

V: TRBV28
J: TRBJ1-4
D: NA
CDR3: CATFGREDLKLFF

V: TRBV7-9
J: TRBJ2-1
D: NA
CDR3: CASSSEGEGRLNEQFF

V: TRBV28
J: TRBJ2-1
D: NA
CDR3: CASSLRDYNEQFF

V: TRBV2
J: TRBJ2-1
D: TRBD2
CDR3: CASSESGRVYNEQFF

V: TRBV9
J: TRBJ1-2
D: NA
CDR3: CASSAGLQENYGYTF

V: TRBV10-3
J: TRBJ2-7
D: NA
CDR3: CAISGENFAYEQYF

V: TRBV11-3
J: TRBJ1-1
D: NA
CDR3: CASSFGGSEAFF

V: TRBV5-6
J: TRBJ2-1
D: TRBD2
CDR3: CASSLRLAGVYYNEQFF

V: TRBV9
J: TRBJ2-3
D: TRBD2
CDR3: CASSVGGTTSTDTQYF

V: TRBV2
J: TRBJ2-7
D: TRBD2
CDR3: CASDGRPPYEQYF

V: TRBV12-3/TRBV12-4
J: TRBJ1-1
D: NA
CDR3: CASQRGLRNTEAFF

V: TRBV19
J: TRBJ2-1
D: NA
CDR3: CASSISRSGNEQFF

V: TRBV12-5
J: TRBJ2-1
D: TRBD1
CDR3: CASGLGQGSYNEQFF

V: TRBV9
J: TRBJ2-7
D: TRBD2
CDR3: CASSLTSGSHEQYF

V: TRBV12-3/TRBV12-4
J: TRBJ2-3
D: TRBD2
CDR3: CASRYRLAGISTDTQYF